The T cell receptor (beta chain) described here comes from a study of shared clonotypes between healthy human individuals. There were only Caucasian adults among the donors, and all lived in Nashville, Tennessee. Both subsets, CD45RA+ naive and CD45RA-negative memory, were split from the CD4+ cells. V dropped 8 bases and J dropped 2 bases, with 15 bases sitting between them. Germline-derived CDR1 and CDR2 are SEHNR and FQNEAQ (reference sequence). The CDR3 sequence is 15 residues long. This clone has more than one count but fewer than ten. Its target is not known. TCRdb keeps only in-frame clones here, not all; method: immunoSEQ multiplex PCR. This sample has 950,000 to 1,300,000 clones, with roughly 70% found just once. Study observations and caveats: Non-shared clonotypes had lower generation probabilities than clonotypes shared by all four sorted-subset donors. In several donors, approximately 5% of naive CD4 clonotypes appeared in common.

Specimen: memory CD4+ T cells sorted from blood. Stated subset: CD45RA-negative fraction. This chain links TRBV7-9 with TRBJ2-2; possibly TRBD1 for D (6 bases). The receptor was isolated from a young man in good health. The CDR3 DNA is TGTGCCAGCCGGGACACCAAAGTTAACACCGGGGAGCTGTTTTTT. Translated, it gives CASRDTKVNTGELFF. Full variable domain (remainder filled in from reference TRBV7-9 and TRBJ2-2): DTGVSQNPRHKITKRGQNVTFRCDPISEHNRLYWYRQTLGQGPEFLTYFQNEAQLEKSRLLSDRFSAERPKGSFSTLEIQRTEQGDSAMYLCASRDTKVNTGELFFGEGSRLTVL.